This TCR beta chain was sequenced in a study of blood T cell repertoires in COVID-19. Study context: The study drew acute and convalescent COVID-19 samples from the United States, Italy and Spain.

V lost 5 bases, J lost 7 bases, and 12 bases stayed unmatched. The CDR3 is made up of 16 amino acids. Germline lookup yields CDR1 SGHNT and CDR2 YENEEA. Profiling relied on immunoSEQ multiplex PCR, and the TCRdb table lists in-frame clones only, not all of them. The sample consists of around 100,000 clones, approximately 91% of them appearing once. The chain recombines TRBV11-3 with TRBJ2-1; 9 positions agree with TRBD1. The TCR comes from a woman in her sixties or seventies with acute or convalescent COVID-19. Sequenced material: peripheral blood. The CDR3 nucleotides read TGTGCCAGCAGCCACGCTAAGGGGACAGGGATGAATGAGCAGTTCTTC. It encodes CASSHAKGTGMNEQFF.